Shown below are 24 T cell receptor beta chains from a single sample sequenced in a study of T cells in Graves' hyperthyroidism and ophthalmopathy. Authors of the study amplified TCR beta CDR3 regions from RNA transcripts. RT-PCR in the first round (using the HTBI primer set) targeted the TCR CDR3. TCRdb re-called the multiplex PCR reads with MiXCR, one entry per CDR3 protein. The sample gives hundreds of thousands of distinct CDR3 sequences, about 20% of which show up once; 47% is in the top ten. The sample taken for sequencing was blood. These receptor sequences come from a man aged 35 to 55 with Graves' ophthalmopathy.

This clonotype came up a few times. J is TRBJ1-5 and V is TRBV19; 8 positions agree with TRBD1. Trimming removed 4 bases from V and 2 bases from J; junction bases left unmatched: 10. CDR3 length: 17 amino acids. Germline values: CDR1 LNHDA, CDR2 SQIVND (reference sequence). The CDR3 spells CASSTNGQGRGNQPQHF. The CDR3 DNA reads TGTGCCAGTAGTACCAACGGACAGGGAAGAGGCAATCAGCCCCAGCATTTT.

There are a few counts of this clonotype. The CDR3 nucleotides read TGTGCCACCAGCTATAACAGGGGGCGCACAGATACGCAGTATTTT. Amino acids: CATSYNRGRTDTQYF. The V gene is TRBV15, the J gene TRBJ2-3; 9 bases align to TRBD1. The germline V gene has CDR1 LNHNV and CDR2 YYDKDF (reference sequence). CDR3 size: 15 residues. The junction had 4 bases not matched to a gene; V was cut back by 5 bases and J by 1 base. Variable domain in full (rest from reference TRBV15 and TRBJ2-3): DAMVIQNPRYQVTQFGKPVTLSCSQTLNHNVMYWYQQKSSQAPKLLFHYYDKDFNNEADTPDNFQSRRPNTSFCFLDIRSPGLGDTAMYLCATSYNRGRTDTQYFGPGTRLTVL.

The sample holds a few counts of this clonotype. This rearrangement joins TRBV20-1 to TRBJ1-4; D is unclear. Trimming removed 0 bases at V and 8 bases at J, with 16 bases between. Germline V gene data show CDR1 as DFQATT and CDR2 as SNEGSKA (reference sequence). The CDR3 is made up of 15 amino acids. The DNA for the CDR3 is TGCAGTGCTAGAGATCGACCGTCGAGGGTGGAAAAACTGTTTTTT. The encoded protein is CSARDRPSRVEKLFF.

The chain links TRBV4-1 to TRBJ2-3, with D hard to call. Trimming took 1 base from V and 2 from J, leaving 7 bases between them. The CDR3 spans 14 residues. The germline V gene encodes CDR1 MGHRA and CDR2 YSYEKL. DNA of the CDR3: TGCGCCAGCAGCCAAGCCAGAAACACAGATACGCAGTATTTT. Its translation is CASSQARNTDTQYF.

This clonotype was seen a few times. The DNA of the CDR3 is TGTGCCACCAAAACCGGGACAGGAACGTATAATTCACCCCTCCACTTT. Its translation: CATKTGTGTYNSPLHF. This chain uses TRBV6-1 with TRBJ1-6, with 8 bases lining up with TRBD1. CDR3 length: 16 residues. Germline CDR1 reads MNHNS; CDR2 reads SASEGT. V shed 10 bases, J shed 4 bases, and the junction held 12 bases outside the gene matches.

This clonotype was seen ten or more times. CDR3 protein: CASSLIGQGHGYTF. The CDR3, as DNA: TGTGCCAGCAGTTTAATTGGACAGGGACATGGCTACACCTTC. The gene calls are TRBV27 and TRBJ1-2; 8 bases agree with TRBD1. The J segment lost 6 bases and the V segment lost 2 bases, leaving 5 bases of the junction unmatched. The germline gives CDR1 MNHEY, CDR2 SMNVEV (reference sequence). The CDR3 totals 14 residues.

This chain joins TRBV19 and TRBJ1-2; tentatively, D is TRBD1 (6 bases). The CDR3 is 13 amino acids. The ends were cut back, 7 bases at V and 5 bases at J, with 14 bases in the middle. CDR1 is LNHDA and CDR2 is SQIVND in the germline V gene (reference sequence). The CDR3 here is CASTLTGTYGYTF. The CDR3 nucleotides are TGTGCCAGTACCCTAACCGGGACATATGGCTACACCTTC.

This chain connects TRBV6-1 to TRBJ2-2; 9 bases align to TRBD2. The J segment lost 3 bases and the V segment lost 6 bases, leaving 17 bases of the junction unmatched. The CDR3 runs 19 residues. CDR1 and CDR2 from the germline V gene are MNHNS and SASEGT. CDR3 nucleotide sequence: TGTGCCAGCAGCCACCCCCCAGGGGGGCGGGGGGGCGACACCGGGGAGCTGTTTTTT. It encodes CASSHPPGGRGGDTGELFF.

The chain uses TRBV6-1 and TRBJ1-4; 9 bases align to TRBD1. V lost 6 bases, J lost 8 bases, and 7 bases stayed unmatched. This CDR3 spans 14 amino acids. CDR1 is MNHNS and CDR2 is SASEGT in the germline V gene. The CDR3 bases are TGTGCCAGCAGAACCGGGACAGGGAACGAAAAACTGTTTTTT. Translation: CASRTGTGNEKLFF.

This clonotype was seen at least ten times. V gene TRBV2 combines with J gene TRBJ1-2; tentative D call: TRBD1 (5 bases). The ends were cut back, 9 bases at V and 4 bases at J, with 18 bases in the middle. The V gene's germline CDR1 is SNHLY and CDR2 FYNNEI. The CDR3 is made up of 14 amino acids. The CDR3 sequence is CASTQGGAGYGYTF. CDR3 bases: TGTGCCAGTACCCAGGGAGGGGCAGGCTATGGCTACACCTTC.

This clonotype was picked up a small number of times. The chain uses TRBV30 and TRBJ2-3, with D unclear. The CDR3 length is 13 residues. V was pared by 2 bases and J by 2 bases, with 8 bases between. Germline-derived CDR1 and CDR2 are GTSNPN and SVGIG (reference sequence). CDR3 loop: CAWSSFPTDTQYF. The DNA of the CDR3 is TGTGCCTGGAGTAGCTTTCCCACAGATACGCAGTATTTT.

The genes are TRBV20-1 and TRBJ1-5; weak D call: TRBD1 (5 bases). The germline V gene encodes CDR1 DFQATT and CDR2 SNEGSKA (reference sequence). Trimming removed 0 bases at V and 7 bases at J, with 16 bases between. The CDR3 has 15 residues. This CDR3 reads CSARDYGDPFQPQHF. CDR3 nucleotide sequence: TGCAGTGCTAGAGATTACGGGGACCCCTTCCAGCCCCAGCATTTT.

The CDR3 spells CASSFQQGNQPQHF. CDR3 DNA: TGTGCCAGCAGCTTCCAGCAGGGCAATCAGCCCCAGCATTTT. The V call is TRBV5-5, the J call TRBJ1-5; the D is unclear. V lost 2 bases, J lost 2 bases, and 8 bases lay in between. The CDR3 spans 14 residues. The germline CDR1 and CDR2 sequences are SGHKS and YYEKEE (reference sequence).

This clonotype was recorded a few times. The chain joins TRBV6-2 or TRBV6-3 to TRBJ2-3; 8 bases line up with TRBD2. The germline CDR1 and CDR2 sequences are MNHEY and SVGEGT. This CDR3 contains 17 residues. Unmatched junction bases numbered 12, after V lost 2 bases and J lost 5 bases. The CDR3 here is CASSYIPGGGREDTQYF. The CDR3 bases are TGTGCCAGCAGTTACATCCCCGGGGGGGGGCGGGAAGATACGCAGTATTTT.

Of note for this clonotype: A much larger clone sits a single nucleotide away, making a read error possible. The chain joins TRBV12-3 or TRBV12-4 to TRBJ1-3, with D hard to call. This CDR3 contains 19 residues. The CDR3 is CASSLTPSRPGRAGNTIHF. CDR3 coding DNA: TGTGCCAGCAGTTTAACCCCCTCGCGACCCGGTCGAGCTGGAAACACCATACATTTT.

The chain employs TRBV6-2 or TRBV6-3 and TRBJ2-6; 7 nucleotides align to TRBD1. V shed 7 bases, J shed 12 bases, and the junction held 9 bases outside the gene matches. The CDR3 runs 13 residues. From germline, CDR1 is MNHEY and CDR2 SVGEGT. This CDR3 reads CASTETGWSVLTF. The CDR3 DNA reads TGTGCCAGCACAGAGACAGGGTGGAGCGTCCTGACTTTC.

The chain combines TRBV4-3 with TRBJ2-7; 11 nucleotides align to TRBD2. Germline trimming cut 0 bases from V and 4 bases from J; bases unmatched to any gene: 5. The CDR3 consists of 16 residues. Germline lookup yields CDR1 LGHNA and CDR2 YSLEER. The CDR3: CASSQDTSGRGYEQYF. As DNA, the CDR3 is TGCGCCAGCAGCCAAGATACTAGCGGGAGAGGGTACGAGCAGTACTTC.

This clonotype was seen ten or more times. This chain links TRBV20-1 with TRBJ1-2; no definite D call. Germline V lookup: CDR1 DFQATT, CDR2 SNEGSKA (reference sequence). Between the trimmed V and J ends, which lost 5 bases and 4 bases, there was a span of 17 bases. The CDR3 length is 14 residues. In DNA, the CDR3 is TGCAGTGCTGGCGACGAGCGAACCGGCTATGGCTACACCTTC. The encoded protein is CSAGDERTGYGYTF.

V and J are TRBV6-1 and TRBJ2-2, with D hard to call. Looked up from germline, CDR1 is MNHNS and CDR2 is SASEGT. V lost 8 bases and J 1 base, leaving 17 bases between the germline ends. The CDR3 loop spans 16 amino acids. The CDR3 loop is CASCLAANRNTGELFF. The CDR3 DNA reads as TGTGCCAGCTGCCTCGCGGCGAACAGGAACACCGGGGAGCTGTTTTTT.

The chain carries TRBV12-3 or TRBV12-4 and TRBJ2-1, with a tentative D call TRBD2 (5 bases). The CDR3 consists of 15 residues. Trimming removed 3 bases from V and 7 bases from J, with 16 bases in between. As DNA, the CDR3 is TGTGCCAGCAGTTTCCCCATCCCCGGGAAAAATGAGCAGTTCTTC. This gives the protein CASSFPIPGKNEQFF.

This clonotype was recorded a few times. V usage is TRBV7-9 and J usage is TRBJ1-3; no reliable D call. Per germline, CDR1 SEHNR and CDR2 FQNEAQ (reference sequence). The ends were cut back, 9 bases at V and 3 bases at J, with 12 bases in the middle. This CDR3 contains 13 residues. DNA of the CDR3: TGTGCCAGTAACGGGCCAATTGGAAACACCATATATTTT. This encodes CASNGPIGNTIYF.

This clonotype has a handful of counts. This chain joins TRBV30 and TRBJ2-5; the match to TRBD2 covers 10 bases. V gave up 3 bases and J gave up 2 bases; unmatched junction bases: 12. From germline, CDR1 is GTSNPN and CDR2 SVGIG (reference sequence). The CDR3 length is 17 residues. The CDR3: CAWRFGFLAGVQETQYF. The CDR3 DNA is TGTGCCTGGAGGTTTGGATTTCTAGCGGGGGTACAAGAGACCCAGTACTTC.

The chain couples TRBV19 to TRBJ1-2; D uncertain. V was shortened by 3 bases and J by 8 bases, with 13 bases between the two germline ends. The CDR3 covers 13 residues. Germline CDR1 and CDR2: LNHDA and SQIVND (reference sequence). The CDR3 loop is CASSIRPAVGYTF. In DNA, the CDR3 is TGTGCCAGTAGTATTAGACCGGCGGTAGGCTACACCTTC.

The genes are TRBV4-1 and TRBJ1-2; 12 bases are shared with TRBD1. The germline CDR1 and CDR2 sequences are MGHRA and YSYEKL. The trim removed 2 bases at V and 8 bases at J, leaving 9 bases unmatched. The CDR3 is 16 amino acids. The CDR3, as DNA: TGCGCCAGCAGCCAACCACCGGGACAGGGGGCGATGGGCTACACCTTC. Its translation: CASSQPPGQGAMGYTF.